This is a list of T cell receptor beta chains from one sample in a study of beta chain features in type 1 diabetes. Clones were read by immunoSEQ multiplex PCR, and TCRdb kept only the in-frame ones, dropping some. The sample shows 450,000 to 600,000 clones, 30% of them seen only once. The sample comprised naive CD4+ T cells from blood. The receptors stem from a young man in good health. CDR3s include the opening cysteine and the closing phenylalanine or tryptophan. The order of the fields is CDR3 DNA, CDR3 protein, clone size, V gene, D gene, J gene. A D gene is named only where the DNA matches it firmly. The listing skips clone size in some rows; elsewhere it reads once, few, many or a size class.

CDR3 DNA: TGCAGCGTCGCGACGACAGGGTACACAGATACGCAGTATTTT
CDR3 protein: CSVATTGYTDTQYF
clone size: few
V gene: TRBV29-1
D gene: TRBD1
J gene: TRBJ2-3

CDR3 DNA: TGTGCCAGCTCACCTCCGGGGGAGGGAAACGAGCAGTACTTC
CDR3 protein: CASSPPGEGNEQYF
clone size: -
V gene: TRBV18
D gene: TRBD2
J gene: TRBJ2-7

CDR3 DNA: TGTGCCTGGTCCCAGAACCAAGAGACCCAGTACTTC
CDR3 protein: CAWSQNQETQYF
clone size: -
V gene: TRBV30
D gene: -
J gene: TRBJ2-5

CDR3 DNA: TGTGCCAGCACTCGAGGGCAAGGCCTGGAGACCCAGTACTTC
CDR3 protein: CASTRGQGLETQYF
clone size: few
V gene: TRBV6-5
D gene: -
J gene: TRBJ2-5

CDR3 DNA: TGTGCCTGGAGTAACTGGTTAACAGATACGCAGTATTTT
CDR3 protein: CAWSNWLTDTQYF
clone size: -
V gene: TRBV30
D gene: -
J gene: TRBJ2-3

CDR3 DNA: TGTGCCAGCAGCCTTGGATTGGCAGATACGCAGTATTTT
CDR3 protein: CASSLGLADTQYF
clone size: few
V gene: TRBV2
D gene: -
J gene: TRBJ2-3

CDR3 DNA: TGCGCCAGCAGCCCAAAAGCCGGGACCAACACCGGGGAGCTGTTTTTT
CDR3 protein: CASSPKAGTNTGELFF
clone size: few
V gene: TRBV4-3
D gene: -
J gene: TRBJ2-2

CDR3 DNA: TGCGCCAGCAGCTCCCGGGACAGGGGTGTGAATGAGCAGTTCTTC
CDR3 protein: CASSSRDRGVNEQFF
clone size: few
V gene: TRBV5-1
D gene: TRBD1
J gene: TRBJ2-1

CDR3 DNA: TGTGCCAGCAGTTATCTCCGGAACTACAATGAGCAGTTCTTC
CDR3 protein: CASSYLRNYNEQFF
clone size: few
V gene: TRBV6-7
D gene: -
J gene: TRBJ2-1

CDR3 DNA: TGTGCCTGGAGCCAGGGCAACATAGGCGCTGAAGCTTTCTTT
CDR3 protein: CAWSQGNIGAEAFF
clone size: few
V gene: TRBV30
D gene: -
J gene: TRBJ1-1

CDR3 DNA: TGTGCCAGCAGCGTAGGGGCTAGAGACACTGAAGCTTTCTTT
CDR3 protein: CASSVGARDTEAFF
clone size: once
V gene: TRBV9
D gene: -
J gene: TRBJ1-1

CDR3 DNA: TGTGCCAGCAGGGGAACTCCAGGGGGAGAGACCCAGTACTTC
CDR3 protein: CASRGTPGGETQYF
clone size: -
V gene: TRBV25-1
D gene: TRBD1
J gene: TRBJ2-5

CDR3 DNA: TGTGCCTGGGCCGGGACTTCCATCACCACCTACGAGCAGTACTTC
CDR3 protein: CAWAGTSITTYEQYF
clone size: -
V gene: TRBV30
D gene: -
J gene: TRBJ2-7

CDR3 DNA: TGTGCCTGGGGGAAGGGGCGATATCAGCCCCAGCATTTT
CDR3 protein: CAWGKGRYQPQHF
clone size: -
V gene: TRBV30
D gene: -
J gene: TRBJ1-5

CDR3 DNA: TGTGCCAGCAGCTCGGGCGCAGGGTCTTCGTCGGGGGAGACCCAGTACTTC
CDR3 protein: CASSSGAGSSSGETQYF
clone size: -
V gene: TRBV7-2
D gene: -
J gene: TRBJ2-5

CDR3 DNA: TGTGCCAGCAGCTCCGGAGGAGGGGGATACAATGAGCAGTTCTTC
CDR3 protein: CASSSGGGGYNEQFF
clone size: -
V gene: TRBV7-6
D gene: -
J gene: TRBJ2-1

CDR3 DNA: TGTGCCAGCCGGAAGACCACCGATTATTCCTACGAGCAGTACTTC
CDR3 protein: CASRKTTDYSYEQYF
clone size: few
V gene: TRBV14
D gene: -
J gene: TRBJ2-7

CDR3 DNA: TGTGCCAGCAGCTTCGGACAGGGAGTTAACACCGGGGAGCTGTTTTTT
CDR3 protein: CASSFGQGVNTGELFF
clone size: -
V gene: TRBV5-4
D gene: TRBD1
J gene: TRBJ2-2

CDR3 DNA: TGTGCCTGGAAGACAGGGGCTGGGGCCAACGTCCTGACTTTC
CDR3 protein: CAWKTGAGANVLTF
clone size: -
V gene: TRBV30
D gene: TRBD1
J gene: TRBJ2-6

CDR3 DNA: TGTGCCACCAGCAGAGATTATACGGGGGGCACAGATACGCAGTATTTT
CDR3 protein: CATSRDYTGGTDTQYF
clone size: few
V gene: TRBV15
D gene: -
J gene: TRBJ2-3

CDR3 DNA: TGTGCCTGGAGGGTATCACTAGTGGCGCTCTACTTC
CDR3 protein: CAWRVSLVALYF
clone size: -
V gene: TRBV30
D gene: -
J gene: TRBJ2-5

CDR3 DNA: TGCAGTGCTAAGGGCAATGAGCAGTTCTTC
CDR3 protein: CSAKGNEQFF
clone size: -
V gene: TRBV20-1
D gene: -
J gene: TRBJ2-1

CDR3 DNA: TGTGCCAGCAGCGTACTTAGCGGGAAGGATACGCAGTATTTT
CDR3 protein: CASSVLSGKDTQYF
clone size: few
V gene: TRBV9
D gene: TRBD2
J gene: TRBJ2-3

CDR3 DNA: TGCAGCGTTGGGTCTAGCGGGCCCTACGAGCAGTACTTC
CDR3 protein: CSVGSSGPYEQYF
clone size: few
V gene: TRBV29-1
D gene: TRBD2
J gene: TRBJ2-7

CDR3 DNA: TGTGCCTGCGGGACGGTCGGGCCCCAGCATTTT
CDR3 protein: CACGTVGPQHF
clone size: few
V gene: TRBV30
D gene: -
J gene: TRBJ1-5

CDR3 DNA: TGTGCCAGCAGCCCCCTTGCGAAGGGACACAATGAGCAGTTCTTC
CDR3 protein: CASSPLAKGHNEQFF
clone size: -
V gene: TRBV14
D gene: -
J gene: TRBJ2-1

CDR3 DNA: TGTGCCAGCAGCTTAGTTGCTGGGGCCAACGTCCTGACTTTC
CDR3 protein: CASSLVAGANVLTF
clone size: -
V gene: TRBV7-3
D gene: -
J gene: TRBJ2-6

CDR3 DNA: TGTGCCAGCAGCCCCCAGCAGGTCAGGGGGGAGCTGTTTTTT
CDR3 protein: CASSPQQVRGELFF
clone size: -
V gene: TRBV9
D gene: -
J gene: TRBJ2-2

CDR3 DNA: TGTGCCAGCAGCTTAGTATTGTTCAGCTCTGGGGCCAACGTCCTGACTTTC
CDR3 protein: CASSLVLFSSGANVLTF
clone size: -
V gene: TRBV7-2
D gene: -
J gene: TRBJ2-6

CDR3 DNA: TGTGCCAGCTCGCTACAGGGGGCGAGGGAGACCCAGTACTTC
CDR3 protein: CASSLQGARETQYF
clone size: -
V gene: TRBV18
D gene: TRBD1
J gene: TRBJ2-5

CDR3 DNA: TGTGCCAGCAGTCTGTGGGTCAATGAGCAGTTCTTC
CDR3 protein: CASSLWVNEQFF
clone size: -
V gene: TRBV6-1
D gene: -
J gene: TRBJ2-1

CDR3 DNA: TGTGCCAGCAGCTCACAGGGTGGTGGGGAGACCCAGTACTTC
CDR3 protein: CASSSQGGGETQYF
clone size: -
V gene: TRBV7-9
D gene: -
J gene: TRBJ2-5

CDR3 DNA: TGTGCCTGGAGTGTACAGATCGGAGGGACCTACAATGAGCAGTTCTTC
CDR3 protein: CAWSVQIGGTYNEQFF
clone size: few
V gene: TRBV30
D gene: -
J gene: TRBJ2-1

CDR3 DNA: TGTGCCAGCAGTGAATCGGGGACCACAAACATTCAGTACTTC
CDR3 protein: CASSESGTTNIQYF
clone size: few
V gene: TRBV6-1
D gene: -
J gene: TRBJ2-4

CDR3 DNA: TGTGCCTGGAGTGTGGTGGGGGTTCTTACCTACGAGCAGTACTTC
CDR3 protein: CAWSVVGVLTYEQYF
clone size: -
V gene: TRBV30
D gene: -
J gene: TRBJ2-7

CDR3 DNA: TGTGCCTGGAGTGTGTTCCTCGGGCCTAGCACAGATACGCAGTATTTT
CDR3 protein: CAWSVFLGPSTDTQYF
clone size: -
V gene: TRBV30
D gene: -
J gene: TRBJ2-3

CDR3 DNA: TGTGCCAGCAGCTTAGATCCCCTCAACTATGGCTACACCTTC
CDR3 protein: CASSLDPLNYGYTF
clone size: -
V gene: TRBV7-2
D gene: -
J gene: TRBJ1-2

CDR3 DNA: TGCAGCGTAAACAGGCTTAGCACAGATACGCAGTATTTT
CDR3 protein: CSVNRLSTDTQYF
clone size: -
V gene: TRBV29-1
D gene: -
J gene: TRBJ2-3

CDR3 DNA: TGCGCCAGCAGCCAAGGGCGGCCAGCGGGTTCCTACAATGAGCAGTTCTTC
CDR3 protein: CASSQGRPAGSYNEQFF
clone size: few
V gene: TRBV4-1
D gene: -
J gene: TRBJ2-1

CDR3 DNA: TGTGCCAGCAGCTACCCTCGAGCTAGCGGGAGGGCTGAGCAGTTCTTC
CDR3 protein: CASSYPRASGRAEQFF
clone size: -
V gene: TRBV9
D gene: TRBD2
J gene: TRBJ2-1

CDR3 DNA: TGCAGCGTTGAGGGACAGACTACGCAGTATTTT
CDR3 protein: CSVEGQTTQYF
clone size: few
V gene: TRBV29-1
D gene: TRBD1
J gene: TRBJ2-3

CDR3 DNA: TGCAGTGGGAGTTTCCAGGAGACCCAGTACTTC
CDR3 protein: CSGSFQETQYF
clone size: -
V gene: TRBV20-1
D gene: -
J gene: TRBJ2-5